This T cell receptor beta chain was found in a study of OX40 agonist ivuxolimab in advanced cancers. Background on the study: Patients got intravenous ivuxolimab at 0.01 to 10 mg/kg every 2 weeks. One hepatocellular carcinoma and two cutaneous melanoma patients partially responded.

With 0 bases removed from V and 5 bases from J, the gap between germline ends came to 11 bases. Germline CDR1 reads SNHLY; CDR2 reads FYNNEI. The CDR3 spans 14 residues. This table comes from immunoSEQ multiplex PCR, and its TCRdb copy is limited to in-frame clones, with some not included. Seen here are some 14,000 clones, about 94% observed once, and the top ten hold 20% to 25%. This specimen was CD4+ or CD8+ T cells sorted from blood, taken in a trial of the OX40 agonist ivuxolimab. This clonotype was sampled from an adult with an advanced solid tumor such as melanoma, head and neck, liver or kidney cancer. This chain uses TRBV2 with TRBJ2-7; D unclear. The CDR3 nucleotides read TGTGCCAGCAGTGAAGCCCTTGTTTGGGACGAGCAGTACTTC. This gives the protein CASSEALVWDEQYF.